This T cell receptor beta chain was identified in a study of cytotoxic CD8 clonotypes in ibrutinib-treated CLL. Study-level points and caveats: Private clonotypes, not public ones, expanded at ibrutinib response. Higher clonality was seen at ibrutinib response and a return toward baseline at progression. At baseline, clonality was higher than in age-matched healthy donors and correlated with CD8+ counts. Sampling time points were not equivalent between sustained-remission and progressing patients.

Comments on this clone: What it binds is unknown.

This CDR3 is 15 amino acids long. Libraries were prepared by immunoSEQ multiplex PCR; TCRdb keeps only in-frame clonotypes and omits some of them. The sample contains about 300,000 clones, approximately 67% of which appear only once. The gene calls are TRBV12-2 and TRBJ2-1; the table's D call of TRBD2 was not tested on the DNA. TRBV12-2 is listed as a pseudogene. Source: PBMCs, taken after 36 months of ibrutinib treatment. This TCR derives from a human donor with chronic lymphocytic leukemia. CDR3 sequence (DNA): TGTGCAAGTCGCCCCCGGGTTACGTCCTACAATGAGCAGTTCTTC. Its protein is CASRPRVTSYNEQFF.